Below are 5 T cell receptor beta chains sequenced from a single sample in a study of vaccination effects on CD4 cells after COVID-19. TCRdb's table, derived via immunoSEQ multiplex PCR, lists solely in-frame clones and lacks some. The sample records under 25,000 clones, nearly 75% being singletons. For these TCRs, the target antigens are not known. Sequencing was preceded by expansion of antigen-specific CD4+ T cells with viral peptide pools in the ViraFEST assay. After less than 11 days in culture, the CD4+ T cells were isolated. PCR showed that the person got SARS-CoV-2 infection at some point between March and December 2020. Sequencing used CD4+ T cells from PBMCs cultured with a peptide pool, obtained before COVID-19 vaccination. Source of these receptors: a human donor who had a prior SARS-CoV-2 infection.

The chain recombines TRBV19 with TRBJ2-7; D is unresolved. The V gene's germline CDR1 is LNHDA and CDR2 SQIVND (reference sequence). Trimming stripped 3 bases from V and 7 bases from J, with 19 bases between. This CDR3 spans 15 amino acids. The CDR3 is CASSILEQTWWEQYF. The CDR3 nucleotides are TGTGCCAGTAGTATCCTTGAACAGACTTGGTGGGAGCAGTACTTC. Variable domain in full (rest from reference TRBV19 and TRBJ2-7): DGGITQSPKYLFRKEGQNVTLSCEQNLNHDAMYWYRQDPGQGLRLIYYSQIVNDFQKGDIAEGYSVSREKKESFPLTVTSAQKNPTAFYLCASSILEQTWWEQYFGPGTRLTVT.

The chain employs TRBV5-8 and TRBJ2-2; 10 positions match TRBD1. V was clipped by 6 bases and J by 7 bases; unmatched bases: 9. CDR3 length equals 15 residues. Looked up from germline, CDR1 is SGHTS and CDR2 is YDEGEE. DNA of the CDR3: TGTGCCAGCACCACCGGGACAGGGGACATCGGGGAGCTGTTTTTT. Its translation: CASTTGTGDIGELFF.

This clone showed up just once. The chain recombines TRBV4-3 with TRBJ2-2; 12 nucleotides align to TRBD2. J gave up 4 bases and V 4 bases, and 19 bases lay outside the gene matches. From germline, CDR1 is LGHNA and CDR2 YSLEER. This CDR3 is 21 amino acids long. The CDR3 nucleotides are TGCGCCAGCAGCCGCGACTACGGGACTAGCGGGCACACCCCCCTCACCGGGGAGCTGTTTTTT. Translation: CASSRDYGTSGHTPLTGELFF.

This chain connects TRBV15 to TRBJ2-1; possibly TRBD1 for D (6 bases). Trimming left V 0 bases short and J 0 bases short, with 21 bases between. CDR3 length: 20 amino acids. CDR1 is LNHNV and CDR2 is YYDKDF in the germline V gene (reference sequence). CDR3 region: CATSRDGWGKGVSSYNEQFF. DNA of the CDR3: TGTGCCACCAGCAGAGATGGTTGGGGCAAGGGGGTATCCTCCTACAATGAGCAGTTCTTC.

This chain uses TRBV24-1 with TRBJ2-5, with D possibly being TRBD1 (6 bases). CDR3 length: 15 amino acids. Germline lookup yields CDR1 KGHDR and CDR2 SFDVKD. V dropped 3 bases and J dropped 3 bases, with 13 bases sitting between them. The CDR3 DNA reads TGTGCCACCAGTGATCCGAGGGGGACGGAAGAGACCCAGTACTTC. It is translated as CATSDPRGTEETQYF.